The 25 T cell receptor beta chains below all came from one sample that was sequenced in a study of long-term antiretroviral therapy in people with HIV. Run at survey level, the immunoSEQ assay was version v3.0. Sequencing used immunoSEQ multiplex PCR; TCRdb keeps in-frame clones, though not all of them. In the table there are about 19,000 clones, about nine tenths of which are singletons. Sample: unsorted PBMCs, taken 2.1 years after starting antiretroviral therapy. These receptors were collected from a man younger than 30 with HIV.

The chain joins TRBV7-2 to TRBJ2-7; D gene unclear. Germline CDR1 SGHTA, CDR2 FQGNSA. V was pared by 1 base and J by 5 bases, with 12 bases between. The CDR3 is 14 amino acids. CDR3 region: CASSLEWSYDEQYF. CDR3 bases: TGTGCCAGCAGCTTAGAGTGGTCGTACGACGAGCAGTACTTC. The full variable domain, completed using reference TRBV7-2 and TRBJ2-7, is GAGVSQSPSNKVTEKGKDVELRCDPISGHTALYWYRQSLGQGLEFLIYFQGNSAPDKSGLPSDRFSAERTGGSVSTLTIQRTQQEDSAVYLCASSLEWSYDEQYFGPGTRLTVT.

The chain combines TRBV2 with TRBJ2-7, with TRBD1 as a possible D gene (6 bases). This CDR3 is 14 amino acids long. Deletions cut 5 bases from V and 0 bases from J, with 11 bases between. Germline V gene lookup returns CDR1 SNHLY and CDR2 FYNNEI. The CDR3 nucleotides read TGTGCCAGCAGTCACAGGGAAGTCTCCTACGAGCAGTACTTC. Protein product: CASSHREVSYEQYF.

The V call is TRBV14, the J call TRBJ2-7; no firm D call. V gave up 0 bases and J gave up 3 bases, with 9 bases separating them. CDR3 length equals 14 residues. Germline assignment: CDR1 SGHDN and CDR2 FVKESK. CDR3 sequence (DNA): TGTGCCAGCAGCCAAGAGTCGGGTTTCTACGAGCAGTACTTC. Translated, it gives CASSQESGFYEQYF.

The chain recombines TRBV7-9 with TRBJ2-1; D may be TRBD1 or TRBD2 (5 bases each). In germline, CDR1 is SEHNR, CDR2 FQNEAQ (reference sequence). V was shortened by 1 base and J by 6 bases, with 13 bases between the two germline ends. The CDR3 is 15 residues long. The CDR3 DNA sequence: TGTGCCAGCAGCTTAGGCTCGGGACGTATCAATGAGCAGTTCTTC. It specifies CASSLGSGRINEQFF. Full variable domain (outside the CDR3, taken from reference TRBV7-9 and TRBJ2-1): DTGVSQNPRHKITKRGQNVTFRCDPISEHNRLYWYRQTLGQGPEFLTYFQNEAQLEKSRLLSDRFSAERPKGSFSTLEIQRTEQGDSAMYLCASSLGSGRINEQFFGPGTRLTVL.

The chain couples TRBV4-3 to TRBJ1-1; a weak D match, TRBD1 (5 bases). The CDR3 is made up of 14 amino acids. Deletions cut 0 bases from V and 5 bases from J, with 10 bases between. Germline V gene lookup returns CDR1 LGHNA and CDR2 YSLEER. In DNA form, the CDR3 reads TGCGCCAGCAGCCAAGATGGGGGAACGACTGAAGCTTTCTTT. Translated: CASSQDGGTTEAFF.

This clone has a handful of counts. J is TRBJ2-7 and V is TRBV6-1; no firm D call. V lost 5 bases to trimming and J lost 3 bases, with 14 bases between them. Germline CDR1 and CDR2: MNHNS and SASEGT. The CDR3 length is 14 residues. In DNA form, the CDR3 reads TGTGCCAGCAGTCGACAAGGGATTGACTACGAGCAGTACTTC. It codes for CASSRQGIDYEQYF.

The chain uses TRBV7-9 and TRBJ1-2; perhaps TRBD1 as D (5 bases). The germline gives CDR1 SEHNR, CDR2 FQNEAQ (reference sequence). V was cut by 2 bases and J by 8 bases, with 15 bases left in between. CDR3 size: 14 residues. The CDR3 bases are TGTGCCAGCAGCTTAACCTTAGGCGGGGACGGCTACACCTTC. It translates to CASSLTLGGDGYTF.

The rearrangement uses TRBV9 and TRBJ2-7; 10 bases map to TRBD2. CDR3 length equals 13 residues. Looked up from germline, CDR1 is SGDLS and CDR2 is YYNGEE. V shed 2 bases, J shed 6 bases, and the junction held 2 bases outside the gene matches. DNA for the CDR3: TGTGCCAGCAGCGTTTCTAGCGGGAGCGAGCAGTACTTC. Protein sequence: CASSVSSGSEQYF.

This clone was counted once. The junction departs from germline at one end; a sequencing error may be responsible. V is TRBV18 and J is TRBJ2-1; the match to TRBD2 covers 9 bases. The length of the CDR3 is 19 residues. The germline V gene encodes CDR1 KGHSH and CDR2 LQKENI. The CDR3: CASSSPRSSGSPSYNEQFF. DNA of the CDR3: TGTGCCAGCTCATCACCACGTAGTAGCGGGAGTCCCTCCTACAATGAGCAGTTCTTC. Full variable domain (outside the CDR3, taken from reference TRBV18 and TRBJ2-1): NAGVMQNPRHLVRRRGQEARLRCSPMKGHSHVYWYRQLPEEGLKFMVYLQKENIIDESGMPKERFSAEFPKEGPSILRIQQVVRGDSAAYFCASSSPRSSGSPSYNEQFFGPGTRLTVL.

The chain has TRBV4-1 and TRBJ1-5; unclear D gene. CDR3 length: 16 residues. Germline V gives CDR1 MGHRA, CDR2 YSYEKL. Trimming removed 1 base from V and 9 bases from J, with 19 bases in between. CDR3 in DNA: TGCGCCAGCAGCCAAGGATTCCGCCTGACGGACCCGCCCCAGCATTTT. Protein sequence: CASSQGFRLTDPPQHF.

This chain connects TRBV9 to TRBJ1-1, with 7 bases matching TRBD1. Germline V gives CDR1 SGDLS, CDR2 YYNGEE. After removal of 3 bases from V and 0 bases from J, the junction contained 11 bases not matched to a gene. This CDR3 region has 17 residues. CDR3 sequence reads: CASSGSPGDSMNTEAFF. DNA of the CDR3: TGTGCCAGCAGCGGGTCCCCGGGGGACAGCATGAACACTGAAGCTTTCTTT. The full variable domain, with the rest looked up from reference TRBV9 and TRBJ1-1, is DSGVTQTPKHLITATGQRVTLRCSPRSGDLSVYWYQQSLDQGLQFLIQYYNGEERAKGNILERFSAQQFPDLHSELNLSSLELGDSALYFCASSGSPGDSMNTEAFFGQGTRLTVV.

V gene TRBV14 combines with J gene TRBJ2-7; the D gene is possibly TRBD1 (5 bases). V was cut by 3 bases and J by 3 bases, with 15 bases left in between. The CDR3 loop spans 15 amino acids. From germline, CDR1 is SGHDN and CDR2 FVKESK. CDR3: CASSQTAFENYEQYF. In nucleotides, the CDR3 is TGTGCCAGCAGCCAGACAGCCTTCGAGAACTACGAGCAGTACTTC.

The CDR3 loop reads CASRSGTAQETQYF. The DNA for the CDR3 is TGTGCCAGCAGGTCCGGGACAGCCCAAGAGACCCAGTACTTC. The chain combines TRBV6-6 with TRBJ2-5, with 7 nucleotides matching TRBD1. Germline V CDR1 and CDR2: MNHNY, SVGAGI (reference sequence). V shed 6 bases, J shed 1 base, and the junction held 5 bases outside the gene matches. The CDR3 has 14 amino acids.

The V and J genes are TRBV7-9 and TRBJ1-3, with D tentatively TRBD1 (5 bases). V lost 0 bases and J lost 0, with 15 bases in between. The CDR3 runs 18 residues. Germline CDR1 and CDR2: SEHNR and FQNEAQ (reference sequence). The DNA for the CDR3 is TGTGCCAGCAGCTTAGCGCATGGGGGATTCGTCTCTGGAAACACCATATATTTT. Translated: CASSLAHGGFVSGNTIYF. The full variable domain, in which reference TRBV7-9 and TRBJ1-3 provide the parts outside the CDR3, is DTGVSQNPRHKITKRGQNVTFRCDPISEHNRLYWYRQTLGQGPEFLTYFQNEAQLEKSRLLSDRFSAERPKGSFSTLEIQRTEQGDSAMYLCASSLAHGGFVSGNTIYFGEGSWLTVV.

Only one count was recorded for this clone. The rearrangement uses TRBV6-5 and TRBJ2-7; D gene uncertain. CDR3 length: 12 residues. Germline assignment: CDR1 MNHEY and CDR2 SVGAGI. Trimming took off 6 bases at V and 5 bases at J, with 11 bases between the two ends. The CDR3 DNA reads as TGTGCCAGCAGGGACGAAGGACACGAGCAGTACTTC. Translation gives CASRDEGHEQYF.

About this clone: The DNA is left out, because the CDR3 cannot be placed on it with certainty; the CDR3 is given as TCRdb lists it. The chain recombines TRBV6-6 with TRBJ2-7. Germline V gene sequence: CDR1 MNHNY, CDR2 SVGAGI (reference sequence). The CDR3 numbers 12 amino acids, ends counted. CDR3 amino acids: CASSTSDYEQYF.

The chain joins TRBV7-8 to TRBJ2-2, with D perhaps TRBD2 (5 bases). There are 13 residues in the CDR3. Per the germline V gene, CDR1 is SGHVS and CDR2 is FQNEAQ. The V gene lost 11 bases and the J gene lost 4 bases, with 14 bases spanning the gap. The CDR3 region has the DNA TGTGCCTCCCAGCGGATCCCCACCGGGGAGCTGTTTTTT. Its protein is CASQRIPTGELFF.

The chain joins TRBV2 to TRBJ2-3; D tentatively fits TRBD1 or TRBD2 (6 bases each). Germline lookup yields CDR1 SNHLY and CDR2 FYNNEI. This CDR3 comprises 15 residues. The V end lost 6 bases, the J end lost 2 bases, and 15 bases lay between the germline ends. CDR3 in DNA: TGTGCCAGCAGACTGGGGGGACACCCCACAGATACGCAGTATTTT. Its protein product is CASRLGGHPTDTQYF.

This clone was seen once. The chain combines TRBV7-2 with TRBJ2-1; TRBD2 matches 13 bases. The CDR3 is 15 amino acids. Germline loops: CDR1 SGHTA, CDR2 FQGNSA. Unmatched junction bases numbered 7, after V lost 4 bases and J lost 10 bases. This CDR3 reads CASSSRLAGGGEQFF. CDR3 coding DNA: TGTGCCAGCAGCTCCAGACTAGCGGGAGGCGGAGAGCAGTTCTTC.

This sequence joins TRBV27 and TRBJ1-2; 8 nucleotides match TRBD1. The length of the CDR3 is 14 residues. Germline V CDR1 and CDR2: MNHEY, SMNVEV (reference sequence). V gave up 5 bases and J gave up 4 bases; unmatched junction bases: 6. CDR3 protein: CASSLRTGSYGYTF. CDR3 nucleotide sequence: TGTGCCAGCAGTCTCCGGACAGGGAGCTATGGCTACACCTTC.

V is TRBV6-5 and J is TRBJ1-5; D ambiguous. The CDR3 is made up of 13 amino acids. V lost 6 bases and J 5 bases, leaving 11 bases between the germline ends. From germline, CDR1 is MNHEY and CDR2 SVGAGI. CDR3 residues: CASSFDRDQPQHF. Here the CDR3 DNA reads TGTGCCAGCAGCTTTGACCGAGATCAGCCCCAGCATTTT.

This clone turned up a few times. The genes are TRBV9 and TRBJ2-7; D unresolved. The V end was cut by 3 bases, the J end by 1 base, with 11 bases between. This CDR3 spans 14 amino acids. Germline V gene data show CDR1 as SGDLS and CDR2 as YYNGEE. CDR3 protein: CASSAGPPSYEQYF. CDR3 nucleotides: TGTGCCAGCAGCGCTGGACCCCCTTCCTACGAGCAGTACTTC.

V is TRBV6-1 and J is TRBJ2-7, with 8 bases that match TRBD2. The CDR3 consists of 14 residues. Germline V gene lookup returns CDR1 MNHNS and CDR2 SASEGT. J lost 10 bases, V lost 3 bases, and 11 bases had no gene match. CDR3 sequence (DNA): TGTGCCAGCAGTGACCTTCAGCGGGGGAGGTTCCAGTACTTC. Translated, it gives CASSDLQRGRFQYF.

The J gene is TRBJ2-1, the V gene TRBV13; TRBD1 aligns across 9 bases. CDR3 length equals 15 residues. CDR1 is PRHDT and CDR2 is FYEKMQ in the germline V gene (reference sequence). The ends lost 5 bases at V and 5 bases at J; junction bases unmatched: 7. Here the CDR3 DNA reads TGTGCCAGCAGCCCCGGGACAGGGCCTAACAATGAGCAGTTCTTC. Protein: CASSPGTGPNNEQFF.

The chain has TRBV5-6 and TRBJ2-7, with 9 bases aligning to TRBD1. This CDR3 region has 14 residues. After removal of 6 bases from V and 3 bases from J, the junction contained 7 bases not matched to a gene. CDR1 and CDR2 from the germline V gene are SGHDT and YYEEEE. The CDR3 loop reads CASKAGTGIYEQYF. The CDR3 coding sequence is TGTGCCAGCAAAGCCGGGACAGGGATCTACGAGCAGTACTTC.